This entry lists 14 T cell receptor beta chains sequenced from one sample in a study of early T cells in non-severe SARS-CoV-2 infection. In TCRdb, the 5' RACE reads were re-called with MiXCR into one record per CDR3 protein. The sample gives approximately 52,000 distinct CDR3 sequences, 7.5% to 9.5% of which show up once; 4% to 5% is in the top ten. Sequences were obtained from whole blood. All receptors come from an adult who was a healthcare worker with PCR-confirmed SARS-CoV-2 infection or an uninfected control (not recorded which).

This clonotype was seen a handful of times. This chain uses TRBV5-6 with TRBJ1-2; D is unresolved. Trimming stripped 2 bases from V and 4 bases from J, with 9 bases between. In germline, CDR1 is SGHDT, CDR2 YYEEEE. The CDR3 covers 13 residues. The CDR3 here is CASSFSGFYGYTF. CDR3 coding DNA: TGTGCCAGCAGCTTTTCGGGATTCTATGGCTACACCTTC.

This rearrangement joins TRBV20-1 to TRBJ2-1; possibly TRBD1 for D (6 bases). V lost 3 bases and J lost 7, with 13 bases in between. CDR1 and CDR2 (germline): DFQATT, SNEGSKA (reference sequence). The CDR3 is 13 amino acids. The CDR3 DNA is TGCAGTGCTAGGGACAGTTTACGGAATGAGCAGTTCTTC. This sequence encodes CSARDSLRNEQFF.

Note on this clonotype: At one end, the junction sequence differs from germline, possibly due to a read error. The chain recombines TRBV12-3 or TRBV12-4 with TRBJ2-1; no firm D call. The CDR3 spans 10 residues. DNA for the CDR3: TGTGCCACCTCCGACAATGAGCAGTTCTTC. Its protein product is CATSDNEQFF.

This clonotype was seen repeatedly, ten times or more. J is TRBJ2-5 and V is TRBV5-6, with 7 bases aligning to TRBD2. Germline CDR1 is SGHDT and CDR2 is YYEEEE. The CDR3 spans 16 residues. The V and J ends lost 4 bases and 4 bases, in that order; junction bases with no gene match: 13. The DNA of the CDR3 is TGTGCCAGCAGCCTTGGGAGAGGGAGGGCCACAGAGACCCAGTACTTC. This translates into CASSLGRGRATETQYF.

This clonotype was detected many times. The chain couples TRBV20-1 to TRBJ1-1; TRBD1 might be the D (6 bases). In germline, CDR1 is DFQATT, CDR2 SNEGSKA (reference sequence). This CDR3 is 13 amino acids long. V was shortened by 6 bases and J by 1 base, with 12 bases between the two germline ends. The CDR3 DNA reads as TGCAGTGCCACCTGGGGACAGAACACTGAAGCTTTCTTT. Protein: CSATWGQNTEAFF.

The V and J genes are TRBV7-2 and TRBJ1-1; no clear D gene. The V and J ends lost 4 bases and 1 base respectively, with 19 bases between them. Germline assignment: CDR1 SGHTA and CDR2 FQGNSA. CDR3 length: 17 residues. The CDR3 reads CASSSPPMHKRNTEAFF. The CDR3 region has the DNA TGTGCCAGCAGCTCCCCCCCGATGCACAAGAGGAACACTGAAGCTTTCTTT.

This chain joins TRBV7-2 and TRBJ1-2; 7 nucleotides line up with TRBD1. CDR1 is SGHTA, CDR2 FQGNSA, per germline. Trimming took 3 bases from V and 4 from J; bases not matched to a gene: 5. The CDR3 covers 14 residues. The CDR3 DNA is TGTGCCAGCAGCTTTCAGGACAGGACCTATGGCTACACCTTC. Translating gives CASSFQDRTYGYTF.

The sample holds many counts of this clonotype. The rearrangement joins TRBV4-2 to TRBJ2-7; D is undetermined. The germline gives CDR1 LGHNA, CDR2 YNFKEQ. This CDR3 has 15 residues. The germline V and J ends were trimmed by 0 bases and 0 bases, with 9 bases remaining between them. The CDR3 DNA reads as TGTGCCAGCAGCCAAGACAGGAGCAACTCCTACGAGCAGTACTTC. Translated: CASSQDRSNSYEQYF.

The chain uses TRBV6-9 and TRBJ1-4; perhaps TRBD1 as D (5 bases). This CDR3 region has 23 residues. Trimming removed 3 bases from V and 0 bases from J, with 32 bases in between. The V gene's germline CDR1 is MNHGY and CDR2 SVAAGI. CDR3 sequence: CASSYYSGVTVRFNYATNEKLFF. The CDR3 DNA follows: TGTGCCAGCAGTTACTATTCTGGTGTGACAGTTCGCTTTAATTATGCAACTAATGAAAAACTGTTTTTT.

This rearrangement joins TRBV9 to TRBJ2-5; 13 bases align to TRBD2. Germline CDR1 is SGDLS and CDR2 is YYNGEE. This CDR3 has 21 residues. Losses at the gene ends were 0 bases for V and 0 bases for J; bases not matched to a gene: 14. In DNA, the CDR3 is TGTGCCAGCAGCGTAGCCCCCGTTGGGACTAGCGGGACCAACTACCAAGAGACCCAGTACTTC. It specifies CASSVAPVGTSGTNYQETQYF.

This clonotype showed up many times. V and J are TRBV20-1 and TRBJ2-1; TRBD2 aligns across 11 bases. The CDR3 has 15 amino acids. Germline CDR1 is DFQATT and CDR2 is SNEGSKA (reference sequence). With 3 bases clipped from V and 7 bases from J, the junction kept 8 bases outside the gene matches. CDR3 protein: CSASETSGRGNEQFF. Here the CDR3 DNA reads TGCAGTGCTAGTGAAACTAGCGGGAGAGGGAATGAGCAGTTCTTC.

This clonotype was seen a few times. The gene calls are TRBV6-6 and TRBJ2-7; D might be TRBD2 (7 bases). Trimming cost V 2 bases and J 1 base, with 9 bases left between them. Germline CDR1 is MNHNY and CDR2 is SVGAGI (reference sequence). CDR3 length: 14 amino acids. CDR3 coding DNA: TGTGCCAGCAGTTACGGGAGGGGGTCCTACGAGCAGTACTTC. It yields the protein CASSYGRGSYEQYF.

There are a few counts of this clonotype. V and J are TRBV18 and TRBJ2-7, with D possibly being TRBD2 (5 bases). The V gene lost 2 bases and the J gene lost 7 bases, with 12 bases spanning the gap. Per the germline V gene, CDR1 is KGHSH and CDR2 is LQKENI. The CDR3 length is 13 residues. CDR3 sequence (DNA): TGTGCCAGCTCACCAGTTGCGGGTGGGGAGCAGTACTTC. Translation gives CASSPVAGGEQYF.

A few counts support this clonotype. The chain carries TRBV5-1 and TRBJ2-5; 9 bases are shared with TRBD1. Germline CDR1 and CDR2: SGHRS and YFSETQ. This CDR3 spans 14 amino acids. The ends lost 1 base at V and 4 bases at J; junction bases unmatched: 2. CDR3 nucleotides: TGCGCCAGCAGCTTGTGGGGACAGGGAGAGACCCAGTACTTC. It translates to CASSLWGQGETQYF. The complete variable domain, with remaining parts taken from reference TRBV5-1 and TRBJ2-5, reads KAGVTQTPRYLIKTRGQQVTLSCSPISGHRSVSWYQQTPGQGLQFLFEYFSETQRNKGNFPGRFSGRQFSNSRSEMNVSTLELGDSALYLCASSLWGQGETQYFGPGTRLLVL.